This T cell receptor beta chain emerged from a study of blood T cell repertoires in COVID-19 (dated by TCRdb to 2018 to 2021). In the study overall: The collaborator samples originated in the United States, Italy and Spain and spanned the acute and convalescent phases of COVID-19. The prospective study material was composed of cDNA or gDNA derived from T cells, B-cell-depleted T cells, or PBMCs. The dataset comprised deeply sampled blood TCRbeta repertoires from subjects exposed to, actively infected with, or recovered from COVID-19. The repertoires were made available in a free public database intended to serve as a resource for research on the immune response to SARS-CoV-2. The samples were drawn from two sources: the first 160 participants of the ongoing ImmuneRACE study, and 1,254 subjects contributed by 6 global collaborators. Nearly every sample came with metadata listing a de-identified subject ID, COVID-19 status, age in years and sex. HLA class I and class II types, where available, came from metadata supplied by the sample provider rather than from assay-based typing. Study-level results and caveats: Clinical and demographic metadata were provided uncurated, with the amount varying by source and participant.

Concerning this clone: Its antigen target is currently unknown. The input lacks base qualities; no much larger clone sits a single base away.

Each collaborating institution followed its own protocols to collect whole blood in K2EDTA tubes. For TCRbeta analysis, collaborators shipped samples in one of three forms: frozen whole blood, isolated PBMCs, or DNA extracted from either of those sample types. The immunoSEQ Assay, a bias-controlled multiplex PCR, was used to amplify TCRbeta CDR3 regions from genomic DNA. The authors' analysis ran thus. Nucleated cell counts per sample were estimated from amplification of reference gene primers within the assay. To quantify the absolute abundance of each unique TCRbeta CDR3 rearrangement, sequence reads were collapsed and filtered. For each sample, productive Simpson clonality was calculated as the square root of Simpson's diversity index across productive rearrangements. The immuneACCESS repertoire file appears here via TCRdb, limited to in-frame rearrangements. These files lack a portion of the clones; in checked studies, under half of the deficit traces to unresolved V genes, and the cause of the others is not known. Clone size and V and J calls were adopted from that table, with D and trimming inferred from the DNA. This sample gives 400,000 to 550,000 clones in total; roughly 91% of them show up just once. The ten largest clones add up to around 4.4% of the sample.

The CDR3 runs 12 residues from the cysteine to the phenylalanine. This entry keeps only the CDR3 DNA: 36 bases, framed from base 1. CDR1 and CDR2, looked up from the germline V gene, are MDHEN and SYDVKM. V trim: 5 bases; J trim: 11 bases; unmatched bases: 6. In this chain, TRBV28 is recombined with TRBJ1-5, and 7 junctional nucleotides match TRBD1. Sequencing was carried out using peripheral blood. This TCR was sampled from a young woman with acute or convalescent COVID-19. At the DNA level, the sequence is TGTGCCAGCAGTGGGACAGACAGGTCCCAGCATTTT. Its amino acids are CASSGTDRSQHF.